One and the same sample provided the 22 T cell receptor beta chains below, sequenced in a study of cytomegalovirus exposure and HLA in healthy donors. Sequencing was performed with immunoSEQ multiplex PCR; in TCRdb, only in-frame clones are kept and a portion is missing. The profile shows approximately 230,000 clones, about 90% of them singletons. The sample taken for sequencing was PBMCs. These TCRs come from a man aged 18 to 30 in good health and CMV-seropositive.

This sequence joins TRBV28 and TRBJ1-2; D may be TRBD1 (5 bases). CDR3 length equals 15 residues. Germline CDR1 and CDR2: MDHEN and SYDVKM. V was cut by 7 bases and J by 8 bases, with 23 bases left in between. The chain's CDR3 is CASTFRGPLRGGYTF. The CDR3 DNA is TGTGCCAGCACCTTCAGAGGGCCCCTAAGGGGAGGCTACACCTTC.

The chain is built from TRBV4-3 and TRBJ1-1; D call uncertain. V was trimmed by 4 bases and J by 1 base, leaving 7 bases between them. CDR1 and CDR2 (germline): LGHNA, YSLEER. This CDR3 has 13 amino acids. Here the CDR3 reads CASSRTANTEAFF. The CDR3 DNA reads TGCGCCAGCAGCCGTACAGCGAACACTGAAGCTTTCTTT.

This clone showed up many times. The V call is TRBV5-6, the J call TRBJ1-2; 10 bases match TRBD1. The CDR3 spans 13 residues. Germline V gene lookup returns CDR1 SGHDT and CDR2 YYEEEE. With V trimmed by 4 bases and J by 5 bases, 2 bases remained unmatched. CDR3 loop: CASSPGQGYGYTF. Written as DNA, the CDR3 is TGTGCCAGCAGCCCGGGACAGGGGTATGGCTACACCTTC.

The CDR3 DNA reads TGTGCCAGCAGTTTCGGTGGGACAATCACCGGGGAGCTGTTTTTT. Translating it yields CASSFGGTITGELFF. The chain has TRBV27 and TRBJ2-2, with D possibly being TRBD1 (6 bases). Germline loops: CDR1 MNHEY, CDR2 SMNVEV (reference sequence). This CDR3 has 15 amino acids. Trimming removed 3 bases at V and 4 bases at J, with 12 bases between.

The V and J genes are TRBV5-8 and TRBJ2-2; 9 bases fit TRBD2. The CDR3 contains 18 residues. J lost 2 bases, V lost 1 base, and 9 bases had no gene match. Germline CDR1 SGHTS, CDR2 YDEGEE. The CDR3 sequence is CASSLPLGSGGNTGELFF. DNA of the CDR3: TGTGCCAGCAGCTTGCCCCTTGGTAGCGGGGGAAACACCGGGGAGCTGTTTTTT.

The rearrangement joins TRBV25-1 to TRBJ2-1, with D tentatively TRBD1 or TRBD2 (5 bases each). This CDR3 has 14 residues. Germline CDR1 MGHDK, CDR2 SYGVNS. The V gene lost 3 bases and the J gene lost 7 bases, with 13 bases spanning the gap. The CDR3 DNA sequence: TGTGCCAGCAGTGACGTTGGGACCCCAAATGAGCAGTTCTTC. This gives the protein CASSDVGTPNEQFF.

The V and J genes are TRBV6-1 and TRBJ2-5, with a tentative D call TRBD1 (7 bases). V lost 0 bases and J 2 bases, leaving 13 bases between the germline ends. The CDR3 length is 16 residues. Germline CDR1 MNHNS, CDR2 SASEGT. The CDR3 protein is CASSEAEGAGQETQYF. The DNA for the CDR3 is TGTGCCAGCAGTGAAGCGGAGGGGGCAGGACAAGAGACCCAGTACTTC.

This clone showed up just once. V usage is TRBV5-1 and J usage is TRBJ2-1; a possible D gene is TRBD2 (6 bases). Germline CDR1 is SGHRS and CDR2 is YFSETQ. Trimming left V 0 bases short and J 3 bases short, with 10 bases between. CDR3 length: 15 amino acids. The CDR3 loop reads CASSLAGGNYNEQFF. CDR3 DNA: TGCGCCAGCAGCTTGGCAGGCGGGAACTACAATGAGCAGTTCTTC.

The rearrangement links TRBV5-1 to TRBJ1-2, with 7 nucleotides matching TRBD1. The germline V gene encodes CDR1 SGHRS and CDR2 YFSETQ. The CDR3 covers 16 residues. The junction had 12 bases not matched to a gene; V was cut back by 3 bases and J by 4 bases. The CDR3 loop is CASSSTGQERGYGYTF. CDR3 nucleotides: TGCGCCAGCAGCTCAACTGGACAGGAACGGGGCTATGGCTACACCTTC.

V is TRBV6-5 and J is TRBJ2-5, with D perhaps TRBD1 (6 bases). V was pared by 6 bases and J by 1 base, with 9 bases between. Germline CDR1 MNHEY, CDR2 SVGAGI. The CDR3 contains 13 residues. The CDR3 here is CASRATGQETQYF. In DNA, the CDR3 is TGTGCCAGCAGGGCGACAGGCCAAGAGACCCAGTACTTC.

The rearrangement links TRBV5-6 to TRBJ2-2; 7 positions agree with TRBD1. Germline CDR1 is SGHDT and CDR2 is YYEEEE. CDR3 length: 14 amino acids. The ends lost 5 bases at V and 4 bases at J; junction bases unmatched: 5. The CDR3 protein is CASSFDRVTGELFF. The CDR3 region has the DNA TGTGCCAGCAGTTTCGACAGGGTCACCGGGGAGCTGTTTTTT.

The gene calls are TRBV5-1 and TRBJ2-3; D remains ambiguous. V was clipped by 2 bases and J by 6 bases, with 4 bases between them. Germline assignment: CDR1 SGHRS and CDR2 YFSETQ. The CDR3 extends over 11 amino acids. The CDR3 region is CASSFRDTQYF. The CDR3 coding sequence is TGCGCCAGCAGCTTCCGGGATACGCAGTATTTT.

The gene calls are TRBV6-5 and TRBJ1-5; 7 bases are a match to TRBD1. CDR1 is MNHEY and CDR2 is SVGAGI in the germline V gene. The junction had 8 bases not matched to a gene; V was cut back by 8 bases and J by 7 bases. The length of the CDR3 is 13 residues. The CDR3 DNA is TGTGCCAGCTCAGGGGGGGGACGGCAGCCCCAGCATTTT. This gives the protein CASSGGGRQPQHF.

The chain has TRBV10-3 and TRBJ2-1, with 10 bases matching TRBD2. Losses at the gene ends were 0 bases for V and 9 bases for J; bases not matched to a gene: 5. There are 15 residues in the CDR3. Germline V gene sequence: CDR1 ENHRY, CDR2 SYGVKD. The CDR3 sequence is CAISESEGLASEQFF. In nucleotides, the CDR3 is TGTGCCATCAGTGAGTCGGAGGGACTAGCGAGTGAGCAGTTCTTC.

CDR3 in amino acids: CASRGDRLSYEQYF. The CDR3 DNA reads as TGTGCCAGCAGGGGAGACAGGTTATCCTACGAGCAGTACTTC. The chain has TRBV2 and TRBJ2-7, with D possibly being TRBD1 (6 bases). CDR3 length equals 14 residues. The germline V gene has CDR1 SNHLY and CDR2 FYNNEI. V shed 6 bases and J shed 1 base, with 13 bases lying between them.

J is TRBJ2-6 and V is TRBV29-1; D is perhaps TRBD2 (5 bases). The V gene's germline CDR1 is SQVTM and CDR2 ANQGSEA. The length of the CDR3 is 14 residues. Trimming took 3 bases from V and 2 from J, leaving 8 bases between them. CDR3 sequence (DNA): TGCAGCGTTGATCCGGGGACTGGGGCCAACGTCCTGACTTTC. Translation gives CSVDPGTGANVLTF.

This chain joins TRBV29-1 and TRBJ2-5, with TRBD2 matching 13 bases. Trimming took 6 bases from V and 5 from J; bases not matched to a gene: 9. The germline V gene has CDR1 SQVTM and CDR2 ANQGSEA. The CDR3 has 15 residues. This CDR3 reads CSVGRTSGSGETQYF. DNA of the CDR3: TGCAGCGTGGGCCGGACTAGCGGGAGCGGTGAGACCCAGTACTTC.

The chain couples TRBV5-1 to TRBJ1-4, with 9 bases that match TRBD1. The germline CDR1 and CDR2 sequences are SGHRS and YFSETQ. Trimming took 4 bases from V and 7 from J; bases not matched to a gene: 5. The CDR3 has 14 residues. CDR3 coding DNA: TGCGCCAGCAGCCGGACAGGGGAAAGTGAAAAACTGTTTTTT. This gives the protein CASSRTGESEKLFF.

The chain uses TRBV4-1 and TRBJ2-1; 7 nucleotides line up with TRBD2. J gave up 2 bases and V 5 bases, and 9 bases lay outside the gene matches. Germline loops: CDR1 MGHRA, CDR2 YSYEKL. This CDR3 region has 16 residues. CDR3 nucleotides: TGCGCCAGCAGCTCCATGGGGCGGGGGACCTACAATGAGCAGTTCTTC. As protein: CASSSMGRGTYNEQFF.

This chain uses TRBV28 with TRBJ2-7; the D is unclear. The CDR3 spans 15 residues. Germline assignment: CDR1 MDHEN and CDR2 SYDVKM. Trimming took 6 bases from V and 0 from J, leaving 15 bases between them. CDR3 DNA: TGTGCCAGCAGAACCCACGGAGACCTCTCCTACGAGCAGTACTTC. The encoded protein is CASRTHGDLSYEQYF.

The chain joins TRBV9 to TRBJ2-1; D is ambiguous. Trimming cost V 0 bases and J 8 bases, with 9 bases left between them. The CDR3 runs 13 residues. From germline, CDR1 is SGDLS and CDR2 YYNGEE. The CDR3 reads CASSVGTFDEQFF. CDR3 nucleotides: TGTGCCAGCAGCGTAGGGACGTTCGATGAGCAGTTCTTC.

The chain is built from TRBV28 and TRBJ2-4; 13 bases match TRBD2. The CDR3 length is 17 residues. The germline CDR1 and CDR2 sequences are MDHEN and SYDVKM. V shed 6 bases, J shed 8 bases, and the junction held 13 bases outside the gene matches. The CDR3 DNA follows: TGTGCCAGCAGGCCTCCTAGGACTAGCGGGAGTAGGGACATTCAGTACTTC. Its translation: CASRPPRTSGSRDIQYF.